The rows below give T cell receptor beta chains drawn from one sample of a study of T cell clones after liver transplantation. Sequenced by immunoSEQ multiplex PCR; TCRdb stores in-frame clones only, minus some. In the table there are some 59,000 clones, over 60% of which are singletons. Sequencing was performed on CD4+ T cells from blood, taken at the 22-month timepoint. The source of these receptors is a human patient who received a liver transplant. The T cells may come from the graft donor. The CDR3 runs from the conserved cysteine through the conserved F or W. Fields, in order: J gene, clone size, V gene, D gene, CDR3 protein, CDR3 DNA. The D gene is left open where the match is weak. Clone sizes are given selectively: once, few, many, or a class where the clone is expanded.

TRBJ1-1	.	TRBV2	TRBD1	CASSNRQGGTEAFF	TGTGCCAGCAGTAACCGACAGGGTGGCACTGAAGCTTTCTTT
TRBJ2-2	.	TRBV18	.	CASSPSTVAGELFF	TGTGCCAGCTCACCATCCACCGTAGCCGGGGAGCTGTTTTTT
TRBJ2-2	once	TRBV6-5	.	CASSYRKTGRTGELFF	TGTGCCAGCAGTTACCGCAAGACAGGGAGGACCGGGGAGCTGTTTTTT
TRBJ1-4	.	TRBV19	.	CASSIAATNEKLFF	TGTGCCAGTAGTATAGCTGCAACTAATGAAAAACTGTTTTTT
TRBJ2-7	.	TRBV5-6	TRBD1	CASSFYGAGTGNYEQYF	TGTGCCAGCAGCTTTTATGGGGCTGGGACAGGGAACTACGAGCAGTACTTC
TRBJ2-2	.	TRBV5-4	.	CASSSPQGVGGELFF	TGTGCCAGCAGCTCCCCGCAGGGAGTTGGCGGGGAGCTGTTTTTT
TRBJ1-2	.	TRBV7-9	.	CASSLATGPPASWGYTF	TGTGCCAGCAGCTTAGCTACCGGGCCGCCAGCCTCCTGGGGCTACACCTTC
TRBJ2-6	.	TRBV28	.	CASSALKDSGANVLTF	TGTGCCAGCAGTGCACTTAAGGACTCTGGGGCCAACGTCCTGACTTTC
TRBJ2-7	few	TRBV16	.	CASSPPGFPNEQYF	TGTGCCAGCAGCCCCCCCGGCTTCCCCAACGAGCAGTACTTC
TRBJ1-2	.	TRBV5-1	TRBD1	CASSPGQGPYYGYTF	TGCGCCAGCAGCCCCGGACAGGGCCCCTACTATGGCTACACCTTC
TRBJ1-5	once	TRBV5-1	.	CASSLEGVGNQPQHF	TGCGCCAGCAGCTTGGAAGGGGTTGGCAATCAGCCCCAGCATTTT
TRBJ2-2	.	TRBV7-9	.	CASSFGQNTGELFF	TGTGCCAGCAGCTTCGGACAGAACACCGGGGAGCTGTTTTTT
TRBJ2-5	.	TRBV7-7	TRBD1	CASSPTGGGETQYF	TGTGCTAGCAGCCCGACAGGGGGCGGGGAGACCCAGTACTTC
TRBJ2-5	few	TRBV20-1	TRBD1	CSDRGQETQYF	TGCAGTGACAGGGGGCAAGAGACCCAGTACTTC
TRBJ1-5	.	TRBV6-6	TRBD1	CASSGQDNQPQHF	TGTGCCAGCAGTGGACAGGACAATCAGCCCCAGCATTTT
TRBJ2-3	once	TRBV28	TRBD1	CASSSPGDRGRDTQYF	TGTGCCAGCAGTTCCCCGGGGGACAGGGGGCGGGATACGCAGTATTTT
TRBJ2-7	.	TRBV6-1	.	CATRDTRSSYEQYF	TGTGCCACGCGGGACACCCGGAGCTCCTACGAGCAGTACTTC
TRBJ2-3	.	TRBV5-4	.	CASSLGSRSLTDTQYF	TGTGCCAGCAGCTTGGGGAGCCGGTCCCTCACAGATACGCAGTATTTT
TRBJ1-1	.	TRBV6-1	.	CASSDLKRRGAFF	TGTGCCAGCAGTGACTTGAAACGACGAGGAGCTTTCTTT
TRBJ2-6	.	TRBV27	.	CASSQRWGSGANVLTF	TGTGCCAGCAGTCAACGATGGGGGAGCGGGGCCAACGTCCTGACTTTC
TRBJ1-2	.	TRBV4-2	.	CASSQEGKQSYGYTF	TGTGCCAGCAGCCAAGAAGGGAAACAGAGCTATGGCTACACCTTC
TRBJ2-3	.	TRBV6-5	.	CASSYSITASTDTQYF	TGTGCCAGCAGTTACTCGATCACCGCTAGCACAGATACGCAGTATTTT
TRBJ2-6	.	TRBV11-2	.	CASSSRTEDGANVLTF	TGTGCCAGCAGCTCCCGGACAGAGGATGGGGCCAACGTCCTGACTTTC
TRBJ1-1	.	TRBV27	.	CASSSRMHTEAFF	TGTGCCAGCAGTTCTAGGATGCACACTGAAGCTTTCTTT
TRBJ2-7	.	TRBV21-1	.	CASSKGAETPYEQYF	TGTGCCAGCAGCAAAGGGGCGGAAACCCCCTACGAGCAGTACTTC
TRBJ1-5	.	TRBV15	.	CATSRAPVGFQPQHF	TGTGCCACCAGCAGAGCCCCGGTAGGATTTCAGCCCCAGCATTTT
TRBJ2-3	.	TRBV6-1	TRBD1	CASSGQGGPDTQYF	TGTGCCAGCAGCGGACAGGGGGGGCCAGATACGCAGTATTTT
TRBJ2-2	.	TRBV7-2	TRBD1	CASSSHGDRGLFF	TGTGCCAGCAGCTCCCATGGGGACAGGGGGCTGTTTTTT
TRBJ2-2	few	TRBV19	TRBD2	CASSRLAGENTGELFF	TGTGCCAGTAGTCGGCTAGCGGGGGAGAACACCGGGGAGCTGTTTTTT
TRBJ1-5	.	TRBV2	.	CASTLSSWGNQPQHF	TGTGCCAGCACCCTATCATCCTGGGGGAATCAGCCCCAGCATTTT
TRBJ1-3	.	TRBV6-1	.	CASRPRDGARNTIYF	TGTGCCAGCAGACCCAGGGACGGCGCTCGAAACACCATATATTTT
TRBJ1-2	.	TRBV4-2	.	CASSPTGGARLSGYTF	TGTGCCAGCAGCCCCACCGGGGGGGCGCGTCTCAGTGGCTACACCTTC
TRBJ2-5	.	TRBV27	.	CASSRFEGVTRQETQYF	TGTGCCAGCAGTAGATTCGAGGGGGTAACACGACAAGAGACCCAGTACTTC
TRBJ2-1	few	TRBV6-5	.	CASSYGSGNGRQFF	TGTGCCAGCAGTTACGGCTCAGGGAACGGTAGGCAGTTCTTC
TRBJ2-5	.	TRBV5-4	.	CASSPGDPGGETQYF	TGTGCCAGCAGCCCGGGGGACCCTGGAGGGGAGACCCAGTACTTC
TRBJ1-3	.	TRBV4-1	.	CASSQSPQRGDTIYF	TGCGCCAGCAGCCAAAGCCCACAGAGAGGAGACACCATATATTTT
TRBJ1-1	few	TRBV20-1	.	CSARGPVEAFF	TGCAGTGCACGGGGGCCCGTGGAAGCTTTCTTT
TRBJ2-7	once	TRBV30	.	CAWSLQGFEQYF	TGTGCCTGGAGTCTACAGGGCTTCGAGCAGTACTTC
TRBJ2-7	.	TRBV10-2	.	CASSGTRKTYEQYF	TGCGCCAGCAGTGGGACGAGGAAAACGTACGAGCAGTACTTC
TRBJ1-1	.	TRBV2	.	CASNRETTEAFF	TGTGCCAGCAACAGGGAGACCACTGAAGCTTTCTTT
TRBJ1-2	once	TRBV7-8	TRBD1	CASSQDRGSGYTF	TGTGCCAGCAGCCAGGACAGGGGCAGCGGCTACACCTTC
TRBJ1-5	once	TRBV7-2	.	CASSLAGGYSNQPQHF	TGTGCCAGCAGCTTAGCGGGGGGTTATAGCAATCAGCCCCAGCATTTT
TRBJ2-3	few	TRBV28	.	CASSLDGTDTQYF	TGTGCCAGCAGTCTAGACGGTACAGATACGCAGTATTTT
TRBJ2-7	.	TRBV11-3	.	CASSLDPCCCGGYEQYF	TGTGCCAGCAGCTTAGATCCTTGTTGTTGCGGCGGCTACGAGCAGTACTTC
TRBJ2-3	few	TRBV10-1	TRBD1	CASSEGTGPDTQYF	TGCGCCAGCAGTGAAGGGACAGGGCCAGATACGCAGTATTTT
TRBJ1-5	once	TRBV6-1	.	CASSANRDSNQPQHF	TGTGCCAGCAGTGCCAACAGGGACTCGAATCAGCCCCAGCATTTT